This T cell receptor (beta chain) was sequenced during a study of shared clonotypes between healthy human individuals. This clone showed up just a few times. Method: immunoSEQ multiplex PCR; TCRdb's copy keeps in-frame clones and lacks some. The profile shows 190,000 or so clones, 65% to 70% of them singletons. The CDR3 has 12 amino acids. CDR1 and CDR2 from the germline V gene are SGHRS and YFSETQ. Between the trimmed V and J ends, which lost 4 bases and 2 bases, there was a span of 5 bases. The gene calls are TRBV5-1 and TRBJ2-3, with unresolved D. The sequence came from a man aged 25-45 years in good health. Sequencing input: memory CD4+ T cells sorted from blood. Subset given: CD45RA-negative fraction. The CDR3 spells CASSLTTDTQYF. DNA for the CDR3: TGCGCCAGCAGCCTCACCACAGATACGCAGTATTTT.